A selection of T cell receptor beta chains follows, all from one sample in a study of blood T cell repertoires in COVID-19. Generated by immunoSEQ multiplex PCR, the TCRdb table keeps only in-frame clones and is missing some. The sample contains 88,000 or so clones, about four fifths of which appear only once. Sequencing was carried out using peripheral blood. These receptors came from a human donor in a cohort sampled during active COVID-19. CDR3s include the opening cysteine and the closing phenylalanine or tryptophan. A D gene is named only where the DNA matches it firmly. Clone size, where shown, is once, few, many, or a class for clones that have expanded.

DNA | CDR3 | J | size | D | V
TGTGCCAGTGGCCTGGACAGGGCGAGCTCCTACAATGAGCAGTTCTTC | CASGLDRASSYNEQFF | TRBJ2-1 | NA | TRBD1 | TRBV5-8
TGTGCCAGCTCACCCTTAGCGGGAGATGATGCCGATGAGCAGTTCTTC | CASSPLAGDDADEQFF | TRBJ2-1 | NA | TRBD2 | TRBV18
TGTGCCAGCAGTTATATCGGGACAGGGGGCAGGAGCAATCAGCCCCAGCATTTT | CASSYIGTGGRSNQPQHF | TRBJ1-5 | once | TRBD1 | TRBV28
TGTGCCAGCAGTGAGGCAGGGGGGAACACCTTC | CASSEAGGNTF | TRBJ1-2 | few | TRBD1 | TRBV6-1
TGTGCCAGCTCACTCCAACCGACAGGGCGAAACGGGGAGCTGTTTTTT | CASSLQPTGRNGELFF | TRBJ2-2 | NA | TRBD1 | TRBV18
TGTGCCAGCAGTTTAGAAAGGCCTAGCGGGGGCAATGAGCAGTTCTTC | CASSLERPSGGNEQFF | TRBJ2-1 | few | TRBD2 | TRBV27
TGCAGCGTTGAAGTGGGAGGGGCCAATGAGCAGTTCTTC | CSVEVGGANEQFF | TRBJ2-1 | NA | TRBD2 | TRBV29-1
TGTGCCAGCAGCTGGGGGGTGGGTGCTAATGAAAAACTGTTTTTT | CASSWGVGANEKLFF | TRBJ1-4 | NA | NA | TRBV7-9
TGTGCCACCAGTGACCTAACAGGGAAGCCCCAGCATTTT | CATSDLTGKPQHF | TRBJ1-5 | NA | NA | TRBV24-1
TGTGCCAGCAGCCCGGGACTAACCCTAGGGAATGAGCAGTTCTTC | CASSPGLTLGNEQFF | TRBJ2-1 | NA | TRBD2 | TRBV7-2
TGTGCCAGCAGTAAAACCGGGACAGGGGTCCGCTCTGGGGCCAACGTCCTGACTTTC | CASSKTGTGVRSGANVLTF | TRBJ2-6 | NA | TRBD1 | TRBV27
TGTGCCAGCAGCGAACAGGGGGCGGTCACCGGGGAGCTGTTTTTT | CASSEQGAVTGELFF | TRBJ2-2 | NA | TRBD1 | TRBV9
TGTGCCAGCAGTGAAAACGGTCAGAGGGCTTTCTTT | CASSENGQRAFF | TRBJ1-1 | NA | NA | TRBV2